This TCR beta chain was recorded in a study of cytomegalovirus exposure and HLA in healthy donors. Study results and limitations: According to reports, the classifier identified cytomegalovirus status with high specificity and sensitivity.

Concerning this clone itself: Its antigen remains unidentified.

The V end was cut by 0 bases, the J end by 1 base, with 15 bases between. The CDR3 has 17 amino acids. Germline V gene lookup returns CDR1 LNHNV and CDR2 YYDKDF (reference sequence). The PCR was carried out with 60 Vbeta primers and 13 Jbeta primers. TCRdb's table, derived via immunoSEQ multiplex PCR, lists solely in-frame clones and lacks some. The repertoire holds about 130,000 clones, roughly 74% seen once, with around 5.5% in the top ten. V gene TRBV15 combines with J gene TRBJ1-1; possibly TRBD1 for D (5 bases). The clonotype comes from a woman between 50 and 59 years old in good health and CMV-seropositive. Sequenced input: PBMCs. CDR3: CATSREGVGDKNTEAFF. The CDR3 DNA is TGTGCCACCAGCAGAGAAGGGGTAGGGGATAAGAACACTGAAGCTTTCTTT.